This TCR beta chain appears in the sequencing data of a study of blood T cells in healthy people across ages. This CDR3 contains 15 residues. Germline V gene lookup returns CDR1 SGHRS and CDR2 YFSETQ. Trimming took off 4 bases at V and 6 bases at J, with 19 bases between the two ends. Details on this clonotype: Its target is not known.

The study, taken as a whole, reports: Fewer expanded clones and more diversity marked long-lived versus aged donors. Roughly linear declines in TCR beta diversity per million T cells occurred with age.

The use of a sample-barcoded 5' primer and a J-beta primer mix characterized a second PCR of roughly 6 to 11 cycles. MiXCR, run by TCRdb on the 5' RACE reads, gives a single entry per CDR3 protein. The sample includes around 780,000 distinct CDR3 sequences, 56% of them seen just once. The sequence came from a man in his forties in good health. Sequenced input: blood. This sequence joins TRBV5-1 and TRBJ1-2, with a possible D match to TRBD1 (5 bases). CDR3 coding DNA: TGCGCCAGCAGCGTCCGGGACTTTCAGGGAAATGGCTACACCTTC. It translates to CASSVRDFQGNGYTF.